Listed here are 8 T cell receptor beta chains from one sample, sequenced in a study of blood T cell repertoires in COVID-19. Some clones are missing from TCRdb's copy, which holds only in-frame ones; the method was immunoSEQ multiplex PCR. Of approximately 150,000 clones in the sample, 87% were seen once. Sequencing used peripheral blood. These receptors were obtained from a woman between 55 and 75 years old who had recovered from COVID-19.

In its sample, this clone was seen a few times. This sequence joins TRBV4-2 and TRBJ2-6; possibly TRBD1 for D (5 bases). The V gene's germline CDR1 is LGHNA and CDR2 YNFKEQ. The germline V and J ends were trimmed by 0 bases and 0 bases, with 9 bases remaining between them. The CDR3 sequence is 17 residues long. Written as DNA, the CDR3 is TGTGCCAGCAGCCAAGAAGTGGGGCTCTCTGGGGCCAACGTCCTGACTTTC. It translates to CASSQEVGLSGANVLTF.

V gene TRBV6-5 combines with J gene TRBJ1-1, with 9 bases that match TRBD1. The CDR3 loop spans 14 amino acids. The trim removed 5 bases at V and 8 bases at J, leaving 9 bases unmatched. The V gene's germline CDR1 is MNHEY and CDR2 SVGAGI. The CDR3 loop is CASSRTGAGGEAFF. The CDR3 DNA follows: TGTGCCAGCAGTCGGACAGGGGCTGGCGGGGAAGCTTTCTTT.

This clone was picked up a small number of times. CDR3 in amino acids: CASSQDKDRGYSRFMNTEAFF. Here the CDR3 DNA reads TGTGCCAGCAGCCAAGATAAAGACAGGGGGTACAGCCGATTCATGAACACTGAAGCTTTCTTT. V is TRBV3-1 (or the pseudogene TRBV3-2) and J is TRBJ1-1; 9 positions agree with TRBD1. With 0 bases clipped from V and 0 bases from J, the junction kept 17 bases outside the gene matches. Germline values: CDR1 LGHDT, CDR2 YNNKEL (reference sequence). The CDR3 extends over 21 amino acids.

V gene TRBV24-1 combines with J gene TRBJ2-1, with 10 bases fitting TRBD2. CDR3 size: 16 residues. V dropped 3 bases and J dropped 1; count of bases not matched to a gene: 2. From germline, CDR1 is KGHDR and CDR2 SFDVKD. The DNA for the CDR3 is TGTGCCACCAGTGATGCTAGCGGGGGTTCCTACAATGAGCAGTTCTTC. Translating gives CATSDASGGSYNEQFF.

The chain recombines TRBV2 with TRBJ2-5; D unclear. Germline assignment: CDR1 SNHLY and CDR2 FYNNEI. Trimming cost V 5 bases and J 4 bases, with 11 bases left between them. The CDR3 is 13 amino acids. The chain's CDR3 is CASSIPVGETQYF. The DNA of the CDR3 is TGTGCCAGCAGTATCCCGGTCGGAGAGACCCAGTACTTC.

This sequence joins TRBV30 and TRBJ2-7; tentatively, D is TRBD1 (5 bases). The germline V gene has CDR1 GTSNPN and CDR2 SVGIG (reference sequence). Trimming took 2 bases from V and 3 from J, leaving 14 bases between them. The CDR3 sequence is 14 residues long. The DNA for the CDR3 is TGTGCCTGGAGTCCCTCCCCCAGGGTCTACGAGCAGTACTTC. This encodes CAWSPSPRVYEQYF.

The chain combines TRBV30 with TRBJ1-4, with 10 bases aligning to TRBD1. Germline V lookup: CDR1 GTSNPN, CDR2 SVGIG (reference sequence). The CDR3 contains 12 residues. CDR3 residues: CASGTGDEKLFF. CDR3 nucleotides: TGTGCGTCCGGGACAGGGGATGAAAAACTGTTTTTT.

This clone was picked up one time. V is TRBV19 and J is TRBJ1-4, with TRBD1 as a possible D gene (5 bases). V was shortened by 5 bases and J by 7 bases, with 17 bases between the two germline ends. Germline V gene data show CDR1 as LNHDA and CDR2 as SQIVND (reference sequence). The CDR3 contains 15 residues. CDR3 in DNA: TGTGCCAGTAGTGCTTACAGCGTCGGGGGTGAAAAACTGTTTTTT. Protein product: CASSAYSVGGEKLFF.